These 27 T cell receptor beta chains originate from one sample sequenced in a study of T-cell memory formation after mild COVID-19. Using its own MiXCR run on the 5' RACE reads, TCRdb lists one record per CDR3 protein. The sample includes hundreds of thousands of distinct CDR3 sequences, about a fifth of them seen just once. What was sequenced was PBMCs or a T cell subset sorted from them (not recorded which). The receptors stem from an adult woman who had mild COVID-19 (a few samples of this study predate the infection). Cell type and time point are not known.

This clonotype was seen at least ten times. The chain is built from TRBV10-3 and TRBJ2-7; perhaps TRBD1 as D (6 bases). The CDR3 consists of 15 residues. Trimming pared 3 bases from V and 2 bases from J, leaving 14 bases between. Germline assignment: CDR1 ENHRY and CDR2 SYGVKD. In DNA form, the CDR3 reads TGTGCCATCAGTGACCTTACACAGGGAACCTACGAGCAGTACTTC. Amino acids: CAISDLTQGTYEQYF.

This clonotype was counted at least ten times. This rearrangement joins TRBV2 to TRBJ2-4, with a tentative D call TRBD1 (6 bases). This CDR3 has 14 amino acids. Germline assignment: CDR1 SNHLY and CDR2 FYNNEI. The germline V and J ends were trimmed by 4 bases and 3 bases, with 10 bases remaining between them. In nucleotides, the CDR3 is TGTGCCAGCAGTGGGGGGCGAGACAAAAACATTCAGTACTTC. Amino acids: CASSGGRDKNIQYF.

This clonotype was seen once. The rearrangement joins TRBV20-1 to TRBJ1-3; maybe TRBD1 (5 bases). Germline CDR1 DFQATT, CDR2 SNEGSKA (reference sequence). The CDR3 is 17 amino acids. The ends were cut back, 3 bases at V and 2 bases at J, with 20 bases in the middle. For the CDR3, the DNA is TGCAGTGCTAGTAGGGCAGGGAGAGGGTTTGCTGGAAACACCATATATTTT. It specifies CSASRAGRGFAGNTIYF.

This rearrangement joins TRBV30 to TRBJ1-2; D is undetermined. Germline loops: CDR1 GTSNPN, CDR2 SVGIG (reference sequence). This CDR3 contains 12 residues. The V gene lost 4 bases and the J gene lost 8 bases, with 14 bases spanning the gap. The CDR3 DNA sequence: TGTGCCTGGACCAAGGACCCTAAGGGCTACACCTTC. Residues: CAWTKDPKGYTF.

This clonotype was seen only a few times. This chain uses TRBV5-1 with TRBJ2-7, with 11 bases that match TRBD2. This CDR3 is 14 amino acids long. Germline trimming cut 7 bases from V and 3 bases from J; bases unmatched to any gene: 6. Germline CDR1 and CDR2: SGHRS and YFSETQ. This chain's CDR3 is CASGTGTSGYEQYF. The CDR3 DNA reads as TGCGCCAGCGGAACCGGGACTAGCGGCTACGAGCAGTACTTC. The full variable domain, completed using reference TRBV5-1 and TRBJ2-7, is KAGVTQTPRYLIKTRGQQVTLSCSPISGHRSVSWYQQTPGQGLQFLFEYFSETQRNKGNFPGRFSGRQFSNSRSEMNVSTLELGDSALYLCASGTGTSGYEQYFGPGTRLTVT.

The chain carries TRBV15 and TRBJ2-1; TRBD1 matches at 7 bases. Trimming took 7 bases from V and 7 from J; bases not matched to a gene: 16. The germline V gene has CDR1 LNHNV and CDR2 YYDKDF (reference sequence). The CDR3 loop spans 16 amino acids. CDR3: CATTLYGTGVVNEQFF. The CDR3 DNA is TGTGCCACCACATTGTACGGAACAGGGGTAGTGAATGAGCAGTTCTTC.

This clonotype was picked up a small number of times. CDR3: CASSYRGQGYEQYF. The DNA of the CDR3 is TGTGCCAGCAGTTATCGCGGACAGGGCTACGAGCAGTACTTC. V gene TRBV12-3 or TRBV12-4 combines with J gene TRBJ2-7, with 8 bases identical to TRBD1. V lost 4 bases to trimming and J lost 3 bases; unmatched junction nucleotides: 5. The CDR3 is 14 residues long.

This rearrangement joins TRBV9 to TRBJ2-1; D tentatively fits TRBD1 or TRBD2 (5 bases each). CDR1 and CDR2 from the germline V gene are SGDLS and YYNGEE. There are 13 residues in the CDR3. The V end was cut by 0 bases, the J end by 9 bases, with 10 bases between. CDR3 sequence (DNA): TGTGCCAGCAGCGTAGAGGTCGGGGCTGAGCAGTTCTTC. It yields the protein CASSVEVGAEQFF.

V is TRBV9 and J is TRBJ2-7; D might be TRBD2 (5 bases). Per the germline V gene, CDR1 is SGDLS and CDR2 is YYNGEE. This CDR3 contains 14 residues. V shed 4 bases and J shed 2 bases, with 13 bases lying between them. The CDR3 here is CASSSRASPYEQYF. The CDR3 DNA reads TGTGCCAGCAGCTCTCGTGCTAGCCCCTACGAGCAGTACTTC.

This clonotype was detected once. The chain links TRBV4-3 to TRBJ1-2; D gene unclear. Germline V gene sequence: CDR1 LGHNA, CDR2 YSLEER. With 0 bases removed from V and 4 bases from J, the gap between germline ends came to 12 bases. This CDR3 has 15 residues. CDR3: CASSQDGGLPYGYTF. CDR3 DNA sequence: TGCGCCAGCAGCCAAGATGGTGGATTACCCTATGGCTACACCTTC.

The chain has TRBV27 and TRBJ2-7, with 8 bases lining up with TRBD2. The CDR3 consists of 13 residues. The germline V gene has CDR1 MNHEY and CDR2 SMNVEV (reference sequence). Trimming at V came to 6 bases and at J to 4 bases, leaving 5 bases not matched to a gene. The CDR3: CASSPGGEYEQYF. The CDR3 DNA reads TGTGCCAGCAGCCCCGGGGGGGAGTACGAGCAGTACTTC.

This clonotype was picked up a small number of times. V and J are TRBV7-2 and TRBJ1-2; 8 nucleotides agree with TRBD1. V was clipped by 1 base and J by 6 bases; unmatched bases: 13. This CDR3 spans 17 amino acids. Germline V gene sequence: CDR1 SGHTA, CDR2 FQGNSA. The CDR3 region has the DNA TGTGCCAGCAGCTTAGAGGACAGGGTCCGATCCAGCGATGGCTACACCTTC. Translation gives CASSLEDRVRSSDGYTF.

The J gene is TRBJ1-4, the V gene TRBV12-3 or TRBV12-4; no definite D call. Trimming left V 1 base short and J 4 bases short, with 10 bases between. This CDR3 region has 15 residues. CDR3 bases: TGTGCCAGCAGTTTAGGGAACGGGGTTAATGAAAAACTGTTTTTT. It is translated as CASSLGNGVNEKLFF.

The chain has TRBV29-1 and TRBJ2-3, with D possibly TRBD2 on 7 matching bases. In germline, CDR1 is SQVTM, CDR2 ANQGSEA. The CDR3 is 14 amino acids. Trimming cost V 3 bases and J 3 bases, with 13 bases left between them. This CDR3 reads CSVEGGGLTDTQYF. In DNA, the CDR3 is TGCAGCGTTGAGGGGGGGGGCCTAACAGATACGCAGTATTTT.

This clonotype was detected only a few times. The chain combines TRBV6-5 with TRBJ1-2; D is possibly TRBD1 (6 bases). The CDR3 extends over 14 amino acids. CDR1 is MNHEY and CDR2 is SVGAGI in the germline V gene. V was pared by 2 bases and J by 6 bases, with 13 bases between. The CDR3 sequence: CASSYTRGTHGYTF. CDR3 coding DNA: TGTGCCAGCAGTTACACCAGGGGAACCCATGGCTACACCTTC.

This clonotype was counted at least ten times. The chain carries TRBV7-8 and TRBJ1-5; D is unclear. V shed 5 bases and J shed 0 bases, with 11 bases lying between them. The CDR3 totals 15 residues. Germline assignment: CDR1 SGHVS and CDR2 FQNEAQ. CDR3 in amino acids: CASSAISNSNQPQHF. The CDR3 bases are TGTGCCAGCAGCGCGATATCGAATAGCAATCAGCCCCAGCATTTT.

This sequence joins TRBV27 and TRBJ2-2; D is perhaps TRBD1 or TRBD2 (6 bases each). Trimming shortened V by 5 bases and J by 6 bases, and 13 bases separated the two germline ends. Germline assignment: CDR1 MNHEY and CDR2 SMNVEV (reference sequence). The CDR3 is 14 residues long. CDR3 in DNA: TGTGCCAGCAGTCGGGGGCGCGGTGCCGGGGAGCTGTTTTTT. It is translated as CASSRGRGAGELFF.

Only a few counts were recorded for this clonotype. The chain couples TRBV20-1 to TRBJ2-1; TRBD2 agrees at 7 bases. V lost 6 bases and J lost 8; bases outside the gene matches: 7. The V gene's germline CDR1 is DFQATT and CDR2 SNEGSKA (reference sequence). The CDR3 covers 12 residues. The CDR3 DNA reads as TGCAGTGCCAAGCGGGGTTGGGATGAGCAGTTCTTC. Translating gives CSAKRGWDEQFF.

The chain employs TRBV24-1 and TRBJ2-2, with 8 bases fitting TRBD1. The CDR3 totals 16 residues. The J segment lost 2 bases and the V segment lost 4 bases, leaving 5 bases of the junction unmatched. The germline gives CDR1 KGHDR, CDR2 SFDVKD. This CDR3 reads CATSEVGQGNTGELFF. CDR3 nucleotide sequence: TGTGCCACCAGTGAGGTTGGACAGGGCAACACCGGGGAGCTGTTTTTT.

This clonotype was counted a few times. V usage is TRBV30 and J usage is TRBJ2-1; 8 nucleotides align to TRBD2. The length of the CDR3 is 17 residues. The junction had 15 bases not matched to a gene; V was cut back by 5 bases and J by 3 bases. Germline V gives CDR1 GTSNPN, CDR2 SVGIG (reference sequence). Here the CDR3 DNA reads TGTGCCTGGGGGGTGCGTGTGGCGGGAGGACGCTACAATGAGCAGTTCTTC. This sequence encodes CAWGVRVAGGRYNEQFF.

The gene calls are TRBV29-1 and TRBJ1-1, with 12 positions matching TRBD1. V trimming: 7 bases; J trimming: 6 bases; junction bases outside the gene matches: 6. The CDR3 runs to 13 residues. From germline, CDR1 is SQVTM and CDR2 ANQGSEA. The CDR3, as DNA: TGCAGCGCCCTGGGACAGGGGGCCGCTGAAGCTTTCTTT. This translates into CSALGQGAAEAFF.

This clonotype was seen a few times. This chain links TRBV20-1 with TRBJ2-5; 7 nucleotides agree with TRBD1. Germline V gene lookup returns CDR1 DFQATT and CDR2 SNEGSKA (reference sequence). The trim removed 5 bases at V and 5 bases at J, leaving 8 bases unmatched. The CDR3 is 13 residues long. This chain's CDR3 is CSALPGGRETQYF. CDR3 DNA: TGCAGTGCTCTCCCAGGGGGAAGGGAGACCCAGTACTTC.

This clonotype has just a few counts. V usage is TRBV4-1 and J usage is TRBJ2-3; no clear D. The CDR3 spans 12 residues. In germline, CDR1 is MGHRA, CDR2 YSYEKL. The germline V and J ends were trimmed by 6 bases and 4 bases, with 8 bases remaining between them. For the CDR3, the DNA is TGCGCCAGCAGTCGGGTAGCAGATACGCAGTATTTT. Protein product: CASSRVADTQYF.

The CDR3 DNA reads as TGTGCCAGCAGCGTAGGACTAGCGGGGATCCAAGAGACCCAGTACTTC. It is translated as CASSVGLAGIQETQYF. The rearrangement links TRBV9 to TRBJ2-5, with TRBD2 identical over 11 bases. Looked up from germline, CDR1 is SGDLS and CDR2 is YYNGEE. V shed 0 bases, J shed 1 base, and the junction held 2 bases outside the gene matches. The CDR3 is 16 amino acids.

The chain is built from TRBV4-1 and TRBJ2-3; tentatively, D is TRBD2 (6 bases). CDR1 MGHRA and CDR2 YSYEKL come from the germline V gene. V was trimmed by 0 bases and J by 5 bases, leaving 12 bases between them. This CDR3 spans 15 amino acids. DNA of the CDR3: TGCGCCAGCAGCCAAGATCGGGCTAGCGTAGATACGCAGTATTTT. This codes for CASSQDRASVDTQYF.

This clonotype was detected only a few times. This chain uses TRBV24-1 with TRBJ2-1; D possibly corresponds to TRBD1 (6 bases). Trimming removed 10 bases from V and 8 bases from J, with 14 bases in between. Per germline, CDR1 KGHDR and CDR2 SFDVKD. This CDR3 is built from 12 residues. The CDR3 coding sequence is TGTGCCACTTCACAGGGTTCTGATGAGCAGTTCTTC. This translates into CATSQGSDEQFF.

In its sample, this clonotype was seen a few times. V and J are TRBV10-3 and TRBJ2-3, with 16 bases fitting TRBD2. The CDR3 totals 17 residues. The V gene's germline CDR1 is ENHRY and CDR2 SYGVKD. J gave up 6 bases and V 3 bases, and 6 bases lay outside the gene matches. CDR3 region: CAISDQGLAGGPDTQYF. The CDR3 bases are TGTGCCATCAGTGATCAGGGACTAGCGGGGGGGCCCGATACGCAGTATTTT.